The 27 T cell receptor beta chains listed next were all sequenced from one sample in a study of blood T cell repertoires in COVID-19. Measured with immunoSEQ multiplex PCR; TCRdb has only the in-frame clones, and not every one. The sample carries roughly 190,000 clones, 82% recorded once. Sample: peripheral blood. The source of these receptors is a woman aged 55-70 years with COVID-19, enrolled during active disease.

CDR3 nucleotide sequence: TGCGCCAGCAGCTTGGGACATAGCGACACCGGGGAGCTGTTTTTT. Translated, it gives CASSLGHSDTGELFF. This rearrangement joins TRBV5-1 to TRBJ2-2; possible D gene TRBD2, 5 bases. Germline V lookup: CDR1 SGHRS, CDR2 YFSETQ. V was pared by 0 bases and J by 3 bases, with 9 bases between. The CDR3 is 15 residues long.

The chain is built from TRBV5-1 and TRBJ1-3, with 11 nucleotides matching TRBD1. The CDR3 totals 17 residues. From germline, CDR1 is SGHRS and CDR2 YFSETQ. J was trimmed by 0 bases and V by 3 bases; bases with no gene match: 5. CDR3 protein: CASSSTGTGGSGNTIYF. As DNA, the CDR3 is TGCGCCAGCAGCTCGACCGGGACAGGGGGCTCTGGAAACACCATATATTTT.

This chain links TRBV3-1 (or the pseudogene TRBV3-2) with TRBJ1-2; 11 nucleotides agree with TRBD1. The CDR3 covers 14 residues. The germline V gene encodes CDR1 LGHDT and CDR2 YNNKEL (reference sequence). V gave up 1 base and J gave up 8 bases; unmatched junction bases: 3. The CDR3 DNA follows: TGTGCCAGCAGCCAAGGGACAGGGGGCAGGGGCTACACCTTC. It encodes CASSQGTGGRGYTF.

This chain links TRBV7-9 with TRBJ1-5; D is perhaps TRBD1 (6 bases). This CDR3 is 14 amino acids long. With 3 bases removed from V and 7 bases from J, the gap between germline ends came to 13 bases. In germline, CDR1 is SEHNR, CDR2 FQNEAQ (reference sequence). The CDR3 spells CASSFAGGQQPQHF. Written as DNA, the CDR3 is TGTGCCAGCAGCTTCGCGGGGGGACAACAGCCCCAGCATTTT.

The chain uses TRBV27 and TRBJ2-1; 13 bases fit TRBD2. This CDR3 has 18 amino acids. Per the germline V gene, CDR1 is MNHEY and CDR2 is SMNVEV (reference sequence). The V and J ends lost 5 bases and 0 bases, in that order; junction bases with no gene match: 7. The CDR3 nucleotides are TGTGCCAGCAGTCCCGGGACTAGCGGGATGAGCTCCTACAATGAGCAGTTCTTC. It is translated as CASSPGTSGMSSYNEQFF.

The chain is built from TRBV5-5 and TRBJ1-5, with 11 positions matching TRBD1. Germline-derived CDR1 and CDR2 are SGHKS and YYEKEE (reference sequence). CDR3 length: 16 amino acids. Trimming at V came to 4 bases and at J to 2 bases, leaving 5 bases not matched to a gene. CDR3 DNA sequence: TGTGCCAGCAGCAGAGGGACAGGGGGACGCAATCAGCCCCAGCATTTT. It is translated as CASSRGTGGRNQPQHF.

The CDR3 loop is CASHGGYNSPLHF. The CDR3 region has the DNA TGTGCCAGCCACGGGGGGTATAATTCACCCCTCCACTTT. This chain connects TRBV28 to TRBJ1-6; a possible D gene is TRBD1 (5 bases). In germline, CDR1 is MDHEN, CDR2 SYDVKM. Trimming removed 8 bases from V and 4 bases from J, with 9 bases in between. CDR3 length: 13 residues.

CDR3 bases: TGTGCCACCAGCAGAGATGGGGGGGCAGGGGTCTATTACGAGCAGTACTTC. It is translated as CATSRDGGAGVYYEQYF. J is TRBJ2-7 and V is TRBV15, with TRBD2 as a possible D gene (7 bases). Germline loops: CDR1 LNHNV, CDR2 YYDKDF (reference sequence). V was trimmed by 0 bases and J by 4 bases, leaving 19 bases between them. This CDR3 has 17 residues.

This chain connects TRBV3-1 (or the pseudogene TRBV3-2) to TRBJ1-2, with D unresolved. Trimming shortened V by 1 base and J by 7 bases, and 7 bases separated the two germline ends. Germline V lookup: CDR1 LGHDT, CDR2 YNNKEL (reference sequence). This CDR3 region has 12 residues. CDR3 region: CASSQGIGGYTF. CDR3 in DNA: TGTGCCAGCAGCCAAGGTATCGGTGGCTACACCTTC.

The chain recombines TRBV30 with TRBJ1-3, with unresolved D. Trimming took 0 bases from V and 4 from J, leaving 19 bases between them. The germline V gene encodes CDR1 GTSNPN and CDR2 SVGIG (reference sequence). The CDR3 contains 17 residues. The CDR3 loop reads CAWSVPGRQVAGNTIYF. The CDR3 coding sequence is TGTGCCTGGAGTGTACCCGGGAGGCAAGTAGCCGGAAACACCATATATTTT. Variable domain in full (rest from reference TRBV30 and TRBJ1-3): SQTIHQWPATLVQPVGSPLSLECTVEGTSNPNLYWYRQAAGRGLQLLFYSVGIGQISSEVPQNLSASRPQDRQFILSSKKLLLSDSGFYLCAWSVPGRQVAGNTIYFGEGSWLTVV.

The chain has TRBV25-1 and TRBJ1-4; weak D call: TRBD1 (6 bases). The CDR3 contains 16 residues. V was pared by 3 bases and J by 8 bases, with 19 bases between. Germline V CDR1 and CDR2: MGHDK, SYGVNS. In nucleotides, the CDR3 is TGTGCCAGCAGTGACCCTTCAGGGGCTATGCGGGAAAAACTGTTTTTT. This encodes CASSDPSGAMREKLFF.

V and J are TRBV5-4 and TRBJ2-1, with a possible D match to TRBD1 (7 bases). The CDR3 is 16 amino acids. Per the germline V gene, CDR1 is SGHNT and CDR2 is YYREEE (reference sequence). V dropped 3 bases and J dropped 2 bases, with 15 bases sitting between them. CDR3 protein: CASSSGSRGAYNEQFF. DNA of the CDR3: TGTGCCAGCAGCTCCGGAAGCAGGGGGGCCTACAATGAGCAGTTCTTC.

This chain joins TRBV27 and TRBJ2-1, with 11 bases fitting TRBD1. This CDR3 spans 18 amino acids. V lost 5 bases to trimming and J lost 0 bases; unmatched junction nucleotides: 9. The germline V gene encodes CDR1 MNHEY and CDR2 SMNVEV (reference sequence). CDR3 sequence: CASSVTSGQGGSYNEQFF. The CDR3 DNA is TGTGCCAGCAGTGTAACCTCGGGACAGGGGGGCTCCTACAATGAGCAGTTCTTC.

This chain connects TRBV4-3 to TRBJ2-1; the D gene is possibly TRBD2 (6 bases). V was pared by 3 bases and J by 2 bases, with 14 bases between. The CDR3 consists of 16 residues. Germline V gene lookup returns CDR1 LGHNA and CDR2 YSLEER. The CDR3 coding sequence is TGCGCCAGCAGCCACTCCGGGAGAGGGGCCTACAATGAGCAGTTCTTC. Translating gives CASSHSGRGAYNEQFF.

The J gene is TRBJ2-7, the V gene TRBV2, with D perhaps matching TRBD2 (5 bases). V was cut by 10 bases and J by 0 bases, with 10 bases left in between. CDR1 SNHLY and CDR2 FYNNEI come from the germline V gene. This CDR3 spans 12 amino acids. The CDR3 nucleotides are TGTGCCACAAATAGCGACTCCTACGAGCAGTACTTC. Translation gives CATNSDSYEQYF.

The table lists this clone with a count of one. The chain joins TRBV30 to TRBJ1-6; D is undetermined. This CDR3 comprises 14 residues. Germline CDR1 GTSNPN, CDR2 SVGIG (reference sequence). The V end was cut by 1 base, the J end by 9 bases, with 13 bases between. The CDR3, as DNA: TGTGCCTGGAGTGAAACTTCTCCTGGTTCACCCCTCCACTTT. Translated: CAWSETSPGSPLHF.

V usage is TRBV7-9 and J usage is TRBJ1-2; 7 positions match TRBD1. The CDR3 length is 13 residues. V lost 5 bases and J lost 8; bases outside the gene matches: 8. Germline V lookup: CDR1 SEHNR, CDR2 FQNEAQ (reference sequence). The CDR3 DNA sequence: TGTGCCAGCAGCCTTACCGGGACAGAGGGCTACACCTTC. Protein product: CASSLTGTEGYTF.

The chain carries TRBV20-1 and TRBJ1-6, with 7 bases lining up with TRBD1. In germline, CDR1 is DFQATT, CDR2 SNEGSKA (reference sequence). This CDR3 contains 15 residues. The V gene end was trimmed by 3 bases and the J gene end by 4 bases; junction bases not matched to a gene: 6. CDR3 nucleotide sequence: TGCAGTGCTAGTGGGGACAGCAGGTATAATTCACCCCTCCACTTT. It specifies CSASGDSRYNSPLHF.

The rearrangement uses TRBV2 and TRBJ1-1; TRBD1 aligns across 8 bases. V trimming: 6 bases; J trimming: 4 bases; junction bases outside the gene matches: 7. The CDR3 extends over 14 amino acids. Germline-derived CDR1 and CDR2 are SNHLY and FYNNEI. This CDR3 is CASRSSGTGTEAFF. The CDR3 DNA reads TGTGCCAGCAGATCGTCCGGGACAGGCACTGAAGCTTTCTTT.

J is TRBJ1-2 and V is TRBV7-3, with 7 nucleotides matching TRBD1. The germline V gene has CDR1 SGHTA and CDR2 FQGTGA. This CDR3 is 14 amino acids long. V was pared by 4 bases and J by 2 bases, with 4 bases of the junction left unmatched. Written as DNA, the CDR3 is TGTGCCAGCAGCTCCGGAGGGGGCAACTATGGCTACACCTTC. Translating it yields CASSSGGGNYGYTF.

This chain links TRBV19 with TRBJ2-1; 7 bases match TRBD1. The J segment lost 9 bases and the V segment lost 2 bases, leaving 13 bases of the junction unmatched. The CDR3 has 16 residues. Germline lookup yields CDR1 LNHDA and CDR2 SQIVND (reference sequence). The CDR3 loop reads CASSITAGTAVGEQFF. CDR3 coding DNA: TGTGCCAGTAGTATAACTGCCGGGACAGCGGTTGGTGAGCAGTTCTTC.

The chain couples TRBV28 to TRBJ1-1, with 9 bases that match TRBD1. The CDR3 runs 17 residues. V was clipped by 5 bases and J by 5 bases; unmatched bases: 15. The V gene's germline CDR1 is MDHEN and CDR2 SYDVKM. The CDR3 is CASSPVPGQGSRTEAFF. The DNA for the CDR3 is TGTGCCAGCAGTCCTGTCCCGGGACAGGGTTCGAGGACTGAAGCTTTCTTT.

V gene TRBV24-1 combines with J gene TRBJ2-3; 9 nucleotides agree with TRBD2. V shed 0 bases and J 2 bases; nucleotides not matched to a gene: 8. The CDR3 loop spans 18 amino acids. CDR1 and CDR2 from the germline V gene are KGHDR and SFDVKD. CDR3 DNA sequence: TGTGCCACCAGTGATTTGCCCGTAGCGGGGGCCCACACAGATACGCAGTATTTT. Its protein product is CATSDLPVAGAHTDTQYF.

The chain carries TRBV6-2 or TRBV6-3 and TRBJ1-2, with 8 positions matching TRBD1. V trimming: 0 bases; J trimming: 4 bases; junction bases outside the gene matches: 1. The CDR3 has 14 residues. In germline, CDR1 is MNHEY, CDR2 SVGEGT. As DNA, the CDR3 is TGTGCCAGCAGTTACTCGACAGGGGTCTATGGCTACACCTTC. Protein product: CASSYSTGVYGYTF.

V is TRBV7-9 and J is TRBJ2-1; TRBD1 matches at 7 bases. The CDR3 totals 16 residues. V trimming: 5 bases; J trimming: 1 base; junction bases outside the gene matches: 8. Per the germline V gene, CDR1 is SEHNR and CDR2 is FQNEAQ (reference sequence). The DNA of the CDR3 is TGTGCCAGCAGCGCCGTTACAGGGGTGTCCTACAATGAGCAGTTCTTC. Protein product: CASSAVTGVSYNEQFF.

This chain links TRBV19 with TRBJ1-5; D is unclear. V lost 10 bases to trimming and J lost 2 bases, with 12 bases between them. Germline CDR1 LNHDA, CDR2 SQIVND (reference sequence). CDR3 size: 13 residues. The CDR3 coding sequence is TGTGCCACCAACCTGGGAGGCAATCAGCCCCAGCATTTT. Amino acid sequence: CATNLGGNQPQHF. Supplemented by reference TRBV19 and TRBJ1-5, the full variable domain reads DGGITQSPKYLFRKEGQNVTLSCEQNLNHDAMYWYRQDPGQGLRLIYYSQIVNDFQKGDIAEGYSVSREKKESFPLTVTSAQKNPTAFYLCATNLGGNQPQHFGDGTRLSIL.

This rearrangement joins TRBV6-5 to TRBJ2-3; D might be TRBD1 (6 bases). Per the germline V gene, CDR1 is MNHEY and CDR2 is SVGAGI. V was shortened by 6 bases and J by 5 bases, with 15 bases between the two germline ends. The CDR3 sequence is 14 residues long. The chain's CDR3 is CASSLTGRGDTQYF. In DNA form, the CDR3 reads TGTGCCAGCAGCTTGACCGGCAGGGGAGATACGCAGTATTTT.